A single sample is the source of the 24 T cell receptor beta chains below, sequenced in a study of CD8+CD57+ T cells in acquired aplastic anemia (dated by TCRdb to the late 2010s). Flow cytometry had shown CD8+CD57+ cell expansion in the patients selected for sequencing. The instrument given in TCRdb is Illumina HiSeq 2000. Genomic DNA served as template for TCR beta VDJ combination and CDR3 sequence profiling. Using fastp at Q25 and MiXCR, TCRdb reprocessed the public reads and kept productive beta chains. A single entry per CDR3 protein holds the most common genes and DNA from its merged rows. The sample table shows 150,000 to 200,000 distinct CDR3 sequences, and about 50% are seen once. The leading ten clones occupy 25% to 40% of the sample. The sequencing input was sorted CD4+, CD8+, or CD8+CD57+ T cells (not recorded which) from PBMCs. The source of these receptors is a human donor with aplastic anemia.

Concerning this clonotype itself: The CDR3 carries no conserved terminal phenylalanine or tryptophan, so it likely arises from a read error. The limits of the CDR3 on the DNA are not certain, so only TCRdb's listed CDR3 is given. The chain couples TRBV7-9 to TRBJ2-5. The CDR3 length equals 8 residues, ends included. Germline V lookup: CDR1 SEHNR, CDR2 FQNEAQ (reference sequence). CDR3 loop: CASSLYGG.

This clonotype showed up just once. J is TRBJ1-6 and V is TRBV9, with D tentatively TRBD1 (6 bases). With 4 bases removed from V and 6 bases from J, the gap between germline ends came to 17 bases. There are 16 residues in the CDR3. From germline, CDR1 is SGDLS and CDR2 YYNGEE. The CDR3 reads CASSPSGGGRNSPLHF. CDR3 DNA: TGTGCCAGCAGCCCTTCCGGGGGGGGCCGTAATTCACCCCTCCACTTT.

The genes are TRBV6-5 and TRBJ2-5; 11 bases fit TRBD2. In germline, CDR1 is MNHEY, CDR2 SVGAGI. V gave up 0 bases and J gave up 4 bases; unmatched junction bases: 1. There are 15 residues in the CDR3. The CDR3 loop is CASSYSSGRGETQYF. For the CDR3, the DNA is TGTGCCAGCAGTTACTCTAGCGGGAGGGGAGAGACCCAGTACTTC.

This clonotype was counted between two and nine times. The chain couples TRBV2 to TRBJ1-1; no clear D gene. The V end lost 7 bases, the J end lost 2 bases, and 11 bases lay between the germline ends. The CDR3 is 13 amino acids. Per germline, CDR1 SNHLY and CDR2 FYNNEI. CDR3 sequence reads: CASTEEANTEAFF. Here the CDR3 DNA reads TGTGCCAGCACCGAGGAAGCTAACACTGAAGCTTTCTTT.

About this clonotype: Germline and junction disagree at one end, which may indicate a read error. CDR3 nucleotides: TGTGCCAGCAGTTGGGGGGGCAACGGGGAGACCCAGTACTTC. It codes for CASSWGGNGETQYF. This chain links TRBV10-3 with TRBJ2-5; D is perhaps TRBD2 (7 bases). The CDR3 is 14 residues long. Germline V gives CDR1 ENHRY, CDR2 SYGVKD.

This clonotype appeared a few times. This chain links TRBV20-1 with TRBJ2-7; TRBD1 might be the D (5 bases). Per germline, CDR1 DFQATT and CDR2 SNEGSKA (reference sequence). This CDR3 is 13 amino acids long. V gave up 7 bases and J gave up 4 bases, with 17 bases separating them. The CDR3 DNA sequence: TGCAGTGTTCCAGGGTTAGGGTCGTACGAGCAGTACTTC. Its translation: CSVPGLGSYEQYF.

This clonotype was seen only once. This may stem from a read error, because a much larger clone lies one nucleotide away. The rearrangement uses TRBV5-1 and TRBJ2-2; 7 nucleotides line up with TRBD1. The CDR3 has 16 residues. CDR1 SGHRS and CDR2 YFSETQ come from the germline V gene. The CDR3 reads CASSLNKDRPTGVLFF. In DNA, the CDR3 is TGCGCCAGCAGCCTAAATAAGGACAGGCCCACCGGGGTGCTGTTTTTT.

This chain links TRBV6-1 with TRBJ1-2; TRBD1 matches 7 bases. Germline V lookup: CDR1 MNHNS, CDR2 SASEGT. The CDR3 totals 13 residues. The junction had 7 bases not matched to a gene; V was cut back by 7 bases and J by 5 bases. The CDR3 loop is CASTERQGYGYTF. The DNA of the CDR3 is TGTGCCAGCACCGAGAGACAGGGTTATGGCTACACCTTC.

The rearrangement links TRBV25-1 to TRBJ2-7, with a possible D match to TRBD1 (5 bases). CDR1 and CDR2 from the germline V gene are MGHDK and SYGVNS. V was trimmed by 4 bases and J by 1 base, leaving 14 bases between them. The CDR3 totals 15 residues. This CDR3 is CASSVSLGQSYEQYF. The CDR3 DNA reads TGTGCCAGCAGTGTATCCCTGGGGCAGTCCTACGAGCAGTACTTC.

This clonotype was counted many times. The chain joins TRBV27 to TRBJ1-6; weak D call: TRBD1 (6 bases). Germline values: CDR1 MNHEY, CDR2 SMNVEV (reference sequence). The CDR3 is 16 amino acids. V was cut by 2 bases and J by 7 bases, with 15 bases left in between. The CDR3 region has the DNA TGTGCCAGCAGTTTAGTCGGGTACAGGGCCAATTCACCCCTCCACTTT. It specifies CASSLVGYRANSPLHF.

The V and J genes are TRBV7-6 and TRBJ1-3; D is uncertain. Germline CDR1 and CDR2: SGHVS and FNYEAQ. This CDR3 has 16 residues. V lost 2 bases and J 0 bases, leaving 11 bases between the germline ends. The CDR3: CASSLRLGSSGNTIYF. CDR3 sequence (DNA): TGTGCCAGCAGCTTACGACTGGGGAGCTCTGGAAACACCATATATTTT.

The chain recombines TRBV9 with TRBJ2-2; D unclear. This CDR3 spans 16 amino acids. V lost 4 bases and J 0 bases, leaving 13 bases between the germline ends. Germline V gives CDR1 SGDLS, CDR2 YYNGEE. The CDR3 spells CASSFRRAANTGELFF. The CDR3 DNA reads TGTGCCAGCAGCTTTCGCCGGGCCGCGAACACCGGGGAGCTGTTTTTT.

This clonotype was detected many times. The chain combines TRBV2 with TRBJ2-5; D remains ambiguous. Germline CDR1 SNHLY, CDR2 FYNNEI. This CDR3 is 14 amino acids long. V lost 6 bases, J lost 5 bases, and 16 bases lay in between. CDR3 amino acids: CASSSVDEAETQYF. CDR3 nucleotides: TGTGCCAGCAGCTCCGTGGATGAGGCGGAGACCCAGTACTTC.

The CDR3 DNA reads TGCAGCGTTGAAGGGACGAGGGCGGGAAACGCGACCACCTACGAGCAGTACTTC. Protein: CSVEGTRAGNATTYEQYF. V gene TRBV29-1 combines with J gene TRBJ2-7, with TRBD2 as a possible D gene (6 bases). V gave up 1 base and J gave up 2 bases, with 24 bases separating them. The CDR3 is 18 amino acids. CDR1 and CDR2 from the germline V gene are SQVTM and ANQGSEA.

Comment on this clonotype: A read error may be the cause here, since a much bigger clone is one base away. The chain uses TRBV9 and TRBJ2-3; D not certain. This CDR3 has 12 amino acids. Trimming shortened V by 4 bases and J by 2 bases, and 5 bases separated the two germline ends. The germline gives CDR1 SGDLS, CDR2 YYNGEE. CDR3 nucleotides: TGTGCCAGCAGCCCAGTCACAGATACGCAGTATTTT. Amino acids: CASSPVTDTQYF.

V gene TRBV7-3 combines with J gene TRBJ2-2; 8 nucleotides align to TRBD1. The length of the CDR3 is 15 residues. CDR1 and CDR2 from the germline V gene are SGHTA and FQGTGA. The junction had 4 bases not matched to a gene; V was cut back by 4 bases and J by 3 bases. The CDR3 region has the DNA TGTGCCAGCAGCTCGGGACAGGACTACACCGGGGAGCTGTTTTTT. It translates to CASSSGQDYTGELFF.

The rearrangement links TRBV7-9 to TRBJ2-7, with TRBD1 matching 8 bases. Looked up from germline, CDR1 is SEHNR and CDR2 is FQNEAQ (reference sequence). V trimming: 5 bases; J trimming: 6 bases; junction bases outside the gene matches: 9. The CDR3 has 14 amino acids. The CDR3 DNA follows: TGTGCCAGCAGCCTCGGACAGGGTATCACCGAGCAGTACTTC. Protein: CASSLGQGITEQYF. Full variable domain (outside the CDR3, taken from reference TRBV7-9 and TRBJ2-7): DTGVSQNPRHKITKRGQNVTFRCDPISEHNRLYWYRQTLGQGPEFLTYFQNEAQLEKSRLLSDRFSAERPKGSFSTLEIQRTEQGDSAMYLCASSLGQGITEQYFGPGTRLTVT.

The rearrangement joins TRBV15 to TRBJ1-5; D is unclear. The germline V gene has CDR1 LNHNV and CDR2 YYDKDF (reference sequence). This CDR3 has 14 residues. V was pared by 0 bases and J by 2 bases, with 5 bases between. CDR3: CATSRDLGNQPQHF. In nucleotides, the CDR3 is TGTGCCACCAGCAGAGATTTGGGCAATCAGCCCCAGCATTTT.

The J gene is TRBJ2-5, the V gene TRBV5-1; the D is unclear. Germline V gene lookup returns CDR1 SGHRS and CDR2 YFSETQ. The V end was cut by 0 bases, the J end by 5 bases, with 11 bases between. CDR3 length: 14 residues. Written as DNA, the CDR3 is TGCGCCAGCAGCTTGGCCGGGTGGAAGGAGACCCAGTACTTC. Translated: CASSLAGWKETQYF. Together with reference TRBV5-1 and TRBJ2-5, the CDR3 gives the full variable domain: KAGVTQTPRYLIKTRGQQVTLSCSPISGHRSVSWYQQTPGQGLQFLFEYFSETQRNKGNFPGRFSGRQFSNSRSEMNVSTLELGDSALYLCASSLAGWKETQYFGPGTRLLVL.

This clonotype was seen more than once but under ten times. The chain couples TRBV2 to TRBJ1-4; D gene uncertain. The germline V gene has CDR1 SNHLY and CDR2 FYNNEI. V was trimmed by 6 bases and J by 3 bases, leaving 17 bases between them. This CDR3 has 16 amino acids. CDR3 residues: CASSVHVQAANEKLFF. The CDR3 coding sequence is TGTGCCAGCAGCGTCCACGTCCAGGCGGCTAATGAAAAACTGTTTTTT.

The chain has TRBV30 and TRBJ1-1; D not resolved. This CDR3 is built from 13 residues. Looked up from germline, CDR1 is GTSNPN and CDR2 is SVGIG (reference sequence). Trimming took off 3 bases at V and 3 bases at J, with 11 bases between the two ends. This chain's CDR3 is CAWRFVGDTEAFF. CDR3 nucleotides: TGTGCCTGGAGGTTTGTGGGAGACACTGAAGCTTTCTTT.

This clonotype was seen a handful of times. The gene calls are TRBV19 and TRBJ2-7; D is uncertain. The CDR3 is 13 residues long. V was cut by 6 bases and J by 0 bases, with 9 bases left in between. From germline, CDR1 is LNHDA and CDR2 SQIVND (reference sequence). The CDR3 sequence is CASSATDSYEQYF. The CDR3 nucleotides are TGTGCCAGTAGCGCGACGGACTCCTACGAGCAGTACTTC.

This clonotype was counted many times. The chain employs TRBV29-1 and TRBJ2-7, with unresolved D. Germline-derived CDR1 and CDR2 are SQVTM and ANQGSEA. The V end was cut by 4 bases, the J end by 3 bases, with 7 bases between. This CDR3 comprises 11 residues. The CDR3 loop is CSVGSDYEQYF. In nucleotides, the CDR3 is TGCAGCGTTGGGTCCGACTACGAGCAGTACTTC.

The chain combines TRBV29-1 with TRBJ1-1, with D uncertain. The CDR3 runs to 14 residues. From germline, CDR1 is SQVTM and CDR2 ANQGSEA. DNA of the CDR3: TGCAGTTTATTGGCGGCCCCGAGGGACACTGAAGCTTTCTTT. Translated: CSLLAAPRDTEAFF.